This is a list of T cell receptor beta chains from one sample in a study of response to subunit inactivated influenza vaccine. Each CDR3 protein gets one entry after TCRdb re-called the RT-PCR reads with MiXCR. The table has hundreds of thousands of distinct CDR3 sequences, around 16% seen once. The sample in question was PBMCs from blood, obtained about 13 days after vaccination. These TCRs come from a man over 45 who received an inactivated influenza vaccine. Both conserved end residues are part of each CDR3. Fields, in order: V gene, J gene, CDR3 protein.

TRBV5-1	TRBJ2-7	CASSPPGQTYEQYF
TRBV29-1	TRBJ2-2	CSTPGQYPTGELFF
TRBV25-1	TRBJ1-1	CASNSPVPGRANTEAFF
TRBV19	TRBJ2-3	CASTPGQGTDTQYF
TRBV9	TRBJ2-7	CASSVQQRDYEQYF
TRBV13	TRBJ2-7	CASSRTPWGFNEQYF
TRBV29-1	TRBJ1-1	CSVGGGRMNTEAFF
TRBV29-1	TRBJ2-7	CSVEPGGPGYEQYF
TRBV29-1	TRBJ2-3	CSILDRGTSGRLDTQYF
TRBV3-1	TRBJ2-3	CASSQGRGGYTDTQYF
TRBV18	TRBJ2-6	CASSPLPGQGANGANVLTF
TRBV9	TRBJ2-1	CASSVLTAGNEQFF
TRBV29-1	TRBJ2-7	CSVDKPGTAGEQYF
TRBV7-2	TRBJ2-7	CASSLYNGQGGEQYF
TRBV5-6	TRBJ2-7	CASSLTGQGNEQYF
TRBV5-1	TRBJ2-3	CASRVRGGTDTQYF
TRBV5-1	TRBJ1-2	CASSLDASYGYTF
TRBV6-2/TRBV6-3	TRBJ2-5	CASTQRRLETQYF
TRBV3-1	TRBJ2-5	CASGGGPRRETQYF
TRBV7-2	TRBJ2-2	CASSVSGVSGELFF
TRBV7-2	TRBJ2-7	CASSLAPGGGEQYF
TRBV6-5	TRBJ2-3	CASSYSQGTDTQYF
TRBV6-1	TRBJ1-4	CASSRTIWTGGEEKLFF
TRBV11-2	TRBJ1-1	CASSFGTDAEAFF
TRBV12-3/TRBV12-4	TRBJ2-7	CASSLTLAEAYEQYF
TRBV20-1	TRBJ1-1	CSAPPAGDTEAFF
TRBV19	TRBJ2-3	CASHWGSKADTQYF
TRBV30	TRBJ1-1	CAWSLDRGRTEAFF
TRBV18	TRBJ2-7	CASSPTSGTSYEQYF
TRBV4-3	TRBJ2-7	CASSPSQASSYEQYF
TRBV4-3	TRBJ2-5	CASSLDLLGKTQYF
TRBV28	TRBJ2-1	CASGLEQFF
TRBV9	TRBJ2-1	CASSVRLGDGEQFF
TRBV29-1	TRBJ2-3	CSVGITGGADTQYF
TRBV12-3/TRBV12-4	TRBJ2-2	CASSPRPTGVTGELFF
TRBV28	TRBJ2-2	CASTPTRTGELFF
TRBV6-5	TRBJ1-5	CASSYSRRFNQPQHF